Ten or more counts support the clone carrying this T cell receptor (beta chain). The antigen remains unidentified. These data come from a study of T-cell memory formation after mild COVID-19. Looking at the study overall: The two donors had largely donor-specific TCR clusters.

Germline V gives CDR1 DFQATT, CDR2 SNEGSKA (reference sequence). V gave up 3 bases and J gave up 3 bases; unmatched junction bases: 0. This CDR3 has 12 residues. Study-level points and caveats: Clones shrinking from day 15 to 85 showed even CD4/CD8 mixes; later expanders tilted CD4+.

TCRdb re-analysed the 5' RACE reads in MiXCR, keeping a single row per CDR3 protein. The sample has fewer than 250,000 distinct CDR3 sequences; roughly a tenth are singletons. Sequenced sample: PBMCs or a T cell subset sorted from them (not recorded which). This receptor was obtained from a man younger than 35 who had mild COVID-19 (a few samples of this study predate the infection). Cell type and time point are not known. The chain has TRBV20-1 and TRBJ2-7, with TRBD1 identical over 9 bases. CDR3 nucleotides: TGCAGTGCTAGGACAGGGGGCTACGAGCAGTACTTC. This sequence encodes CSARTGGYEQYF.